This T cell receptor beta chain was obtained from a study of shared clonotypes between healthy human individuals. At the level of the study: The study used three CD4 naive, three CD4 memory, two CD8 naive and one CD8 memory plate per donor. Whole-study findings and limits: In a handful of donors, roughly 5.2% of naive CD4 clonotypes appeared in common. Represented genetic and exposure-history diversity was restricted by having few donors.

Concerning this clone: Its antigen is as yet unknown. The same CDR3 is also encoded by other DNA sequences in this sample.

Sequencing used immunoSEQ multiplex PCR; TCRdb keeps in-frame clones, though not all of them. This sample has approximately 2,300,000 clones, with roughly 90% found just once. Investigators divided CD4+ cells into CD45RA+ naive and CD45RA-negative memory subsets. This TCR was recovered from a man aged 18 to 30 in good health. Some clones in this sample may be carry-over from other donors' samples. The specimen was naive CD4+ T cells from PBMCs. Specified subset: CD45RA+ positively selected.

This CDR3 is CASSAQGVANEKLFF. The CDR3 nucleotides read TGTGCCAGCAGCGCCCAGGGGGTAGCTAATGAAAAACTGTTTTTT. The gene calls are TRBV2 and TRBJ1-4, with 7 bases lining up with TRBD1. The length of the CDR3 is 15 residues. V dropped 6 bases and J dropped 3; count of bases not matched to a gene: 7. The germline gives CDR1 SNHLY, CDR2 FYNNEI.